The clone carrying this T cell receptor beta chain showed up just a few times. Its antigen is unknown. Trimming took off 7 bases at V and 1 base at J, with 17 bases between the two ends. The CDR3 length is 15 residues. CDR1 is MRHNA and CDR2 is SNTAGT in the germline V gene. Thyroid surgery took place with no prior treatment in any patient. This entry is derived from a study of metastatic and nonmetastatic thyroid tumors. Study-wide background: Repertoire comparison spanned blood and tumor or nodule tissue of malignant and benign thyroid patients.

General study findings and limits: Benign nodules were reported to have significantly lower TCR beta diversity than malignant thyroid tumors, in blood and tumor.

Study processing details: The study's classifier, a distant-metastasis tool for papillary thyroid cancer, was built using CDR3 differences across clinicopathological groups. MiXCR reprocessed the PCR reads for TCRdb. The V and J calls were not made by the authors but by TCRdb's processing. Here the sample spans 15,000 to 20,000 clones, under 45% being singletons. The sequencing sample was made of tumor tissue. J is TRBJ2-7 and V is TRBV6-4, with D possibly being TRBD1 (7 bases). The receptor's source is a female donor with papillary thyroid cancer or a benign thyroid nodule (not recorded which). Some clones in this sample may be carry-over from other donors' samples. The CDR3 DNA is TGTGCCAGCACCACGACAGGGAGGTCATCCTACGAGCAGTACTTC. Residues: CASTTTGRSSYEQYF.